This T cell receptor (beta chain) derives from a study of T cell responses to AZD1222 COVID-19 vaccine. The CDR3 runs to 15 residues. V shed 8 bases, J shed 5 bases, and the junction held 11 bases outside the gene matches. CDR1 is SGHTA and CDR2 is FQGTGA in the germline V gene. The table came from immunoSEQ multiplex PCR; TCRdb's copy has only in-frame clones and leaves some out. The sample holds about 120,000 clones, 85% to 90% seen once. As for this clone: The antigen is not known.

Broader study findings: Among AZD1222 vaccinees, only six or seven were seropositive at baseline.

The chain is built from TRBV7-3 and TRBJ2-2; 7 positions agree with TRBD1. The sequence came from an adult in good health. Sample: peripheral blood, taken on day 0 of AZD1222 vaccination. DNA for the CDR3: TGTGCCAGCTCAGAACGATCAGGGGGTACCGGGGAGCTGTTTTTT. Translating gives CASSERSGGTGELFF.